This T cell receptor (beta chain) was recorded in a study of cytomegalovirus exposure and HLA in healthy donors. Whole-study findings and limits: Analyses of presence/absence relied on an assumption of roughly uniform sequencing depth across donors. Overall, roughly 170 TCR beta chains were annotated as cytomegalovirus-associated. Many donors shared some public TCRs, even though most TCR sequences were rare. Researchers left out some V segments, among them TRBV6-2 and TRBV6-3, as indistinguishable.

Use of 60 Vbeta and 13 Jbeta primers characterized the PCR. Data came from immunoSEQ multiplex PCR; TCRdb stores just in-frame clones and leaves some out. The table lists 200,000 to 250,000 clones. Regarding this clone: What it binds is not known.

This CDR3 has 18 residues. Germline trimming cut 11 bases from V and 2 bases from J; bases unmatched to any gene: 18. Germline loops: CDR1 ENHRY, CDR2 SYGVKD. The sequenced sample consisted of PBMCs. The gene calls are TRBV10-3 and TRBJ1-5; 10 bases align to TRBD1. The receptor was derived from a girl aged 2-10 years in good health and CMV-seropositive. Here the CDR3 reads CALHVIGQGELGNQPQHF. The CDR3 DNA is TGTGCCCTTCACGTAATTGGACAGGGGGAACTTGGCAATCAGCCCCAGCATTTT.